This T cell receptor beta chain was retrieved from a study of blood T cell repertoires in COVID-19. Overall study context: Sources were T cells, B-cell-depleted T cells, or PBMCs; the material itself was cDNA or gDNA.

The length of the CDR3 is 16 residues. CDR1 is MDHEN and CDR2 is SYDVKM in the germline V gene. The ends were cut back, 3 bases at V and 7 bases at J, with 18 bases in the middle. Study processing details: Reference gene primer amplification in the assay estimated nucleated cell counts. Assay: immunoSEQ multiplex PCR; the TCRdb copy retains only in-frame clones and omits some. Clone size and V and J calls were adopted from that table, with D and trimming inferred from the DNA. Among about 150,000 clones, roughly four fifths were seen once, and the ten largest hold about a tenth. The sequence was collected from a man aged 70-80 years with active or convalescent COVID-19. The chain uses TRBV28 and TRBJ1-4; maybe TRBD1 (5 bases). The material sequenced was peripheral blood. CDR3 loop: CASSLEYPDGGEKLFF. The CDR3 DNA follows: TGTGCCAGCAGTTTGGAGTACCCGGACGGGGGTGAAAAACTGTTTTTT.